Following are 21 T cell receptor beta chains from one sample sequenced in a study of long-term antiretroviral therapy in people with HIV (dated by TCRdb to between 2022 and 2023). The immunoSEQ hsTCRB v3.0 assay was used at survey level resolution to sequence the TRB variable region. The source is immuneACCESS, and TCRdb retained only in-frame sequences with V and J called. Part of the clones is not carried over; for the studies checked, unresolved V genes explain less than half of this, and the remainder is unexplained. In all, the sample holds about 19,000 clones, and 80% of those were seen once. About 10% of the sample belongs to the ten largest clones. Sample: unsorted PBMCs, taken 0.2 years after starting antiretroviral therapy. The receptors here all came from a woman in her thirties or forties with HIV.

The chain joins TRBV29-1 to TRBJ2-1; the match to TRBD2 covers 9 bases. CDR1 is SQVTM and CDR2 is ANQGSEA in the germline V gene. V gave up 2 bases and J gave up 5 bases; unmatched junction bases: 7. The CDR3 contains 15 residues. CDR3 DNA sequence: TGCAGCGTTGAATGGCGACTAGCGGTAAACAATGAGCAGTTCTTC. Protein sequence: CSVEWRLAVNNEQFF.

As DNA, the CDR3 is TGCAGCGTTGAAGATGGTAGGTCGGCTGAAGCTTTCTTT. Encoded protein: CSVEDGRSAEAFF. The V call is TRBV29-1, the J call TRBJ1-1; no clear D. The CDR3 totals 13 residues. Germline values: CDR1 SQVTM, CDR2 ANQGSEA. V lost 0 bases, J lost 6 bases, and 11 bases lay in between.

The chain carries TRBV7-9 and TRBJ1-2; 7 positions agree with TRBD1. Germline V gene lookup returns CDR1 SEHNR and CDR2 FQNEAQ (reference sequence). The CDR3 contains 14 residues. The junction had 5 bases not matched to a gene; V was cut back by 0 bases and J by 7 bases. In DNA, the CDR3 is TGTGCCAGCAGCTTAGCAGGGGGCTTGCGTGGCTACACCTTC. Protein product: CASSLAGGLRGYTF.

The rearrangement links TRBV11-2 to TRBJ2-7, with D unresolved. CDR1 is SGHAT and CDR2 is FQNNGV in the germline V gene. V lost 8 bases, J lost 0 bases, and 8 bases lay in between. This CDR3 has 12 amino acids. The CDR3 spells CASSQSSYEQYF. The CDR3, as DNA: TGTGCCAGCTCCCAGAGCTCCTACGAGCAGTACTTC.

CDR3 coding DNA: TGCAGCGTTGGGGGAATGAACACTGAAGCTTTCTTT. Its translation: CSVGGMNTEAFF. This chain uses TRBV29-1 with TRBJ1-1; no definite D call. Trimming pared 4 bases from V and 0 bases from J, leaving 6 bases between. The germline V gene has CDR1 SQVTM and CDR2 ANQGSEA. The length of the CDR3 is 12 residues.

This clone has a handful of counts. The chain employs TRBV7-9 and TRBJ2-7; a weak D match, TRBD2 (6 bases). Germline V gene sequence: CDR1 SEHNR, CDR2 FQNEAQ (reference sequence). V was trimmed by 1 base and J by 0 bases, leaving 7 bases between them. The CDR3 runs 14 residues. The chain's CDR3 is CASSLEAGSYEQYF. The CDR3 region has the DNA TGTGCCAGCAGCTTAGAAGCGGGCTCCTACGAGCAGTACTTC.

The chain employs TRBV11-3 and TRBJ2-1; D not resolved. This CDR3 comprises 12 residues. Germline CDR1 is SGHNT and CDR2 is YENEEA. V was cut by 4 bases and J by 9 bases, with 10 bases left in between. CDR3 region: CASSSPVSEQFF. CDR3 DNA sequence: TGTGCCAGCAGCTCCCCGGTTTCTGAGCAGTTCTTC.

This clone was observed once. This chain joins TRBV19 and TRBJ1-5, with unresolved D. Trimming pared 5 bases from V and 5 bases from J, leaving 10 bases between. Germline V gene data show CDR1 as LNHDA and CDR2 as SQIVND (reference sequence). CDR3 size: 13 residues. CDR3: CASSSWTDQPQHF. In DNA, the CDR3 is TGTGCCAGTAGTTCATGGACGGATCAGCCCCAGCATTTT.

CDR3 in DNA: TGTGCCAGCAGTAGCGGGGGGGCTAGCACAGATACGCAGTATTTT. It translates to CASSSGGASTDTQYF. V and J are TRBV6-4 and TRBJ2-3; 10 positions agree with TRBD2. The CDR3 sequence is 15 residues long. The V segment lost 5 bases and the J segment 0 bases; nucleotides outside the gene matches: 2. Germline loops: CDR1 MRHNA, CDR2 SNTAGT.

V gene TRBV19 combines with J gene TRBJ1-2; a possible D gene is TRBD1 (6 bases). Germline values: CDR1 LNHDA, CDR2 SQIVND (reference sequence). The CDR3 is 15 amino acids. Trimming took 5 bases from V and 2 from J, leaving 15 bases between them. CDR3 coding DNA: TGTGCCAGTAGTCCCAACAGGGAGAAGAACTATGGCTACACCTTC. Residues: CASSPNREKNYGYTF.

The J gene is TRBJ1-1, the V gene TRBV19; D gene uncertain. Germline CDR1 and CDR2: LNHDA and SQIVND (reference sequence). V lost 2 bases and J lost 0, with 7 bases in between. The CDR3 sequence is 14 residues long. The chain's CDR3 is CASSIRILNTEAFF. The CDR3 nucleotides are TGTGCCAGTAGTATACGAATATTGAACACTGAAGCTTTCTTT.

V gene TRBV13 combines with J gene TRBJ2-1, with TRBD1 as a possible D gene (6 bases). CDR3 length equals 14 residues. V was pared by 8 bases and J by 7 bases, with 18 bases between. Germline V gives CDR1 PRHDT, CDR2 FYEKMQ (reference sequence). The CDR3: CASGGQPTWNEQFF. The CDR3, as DNA: TGTGCCAGCGGGGGACAACCGACTTGGAATGAGCAGTTCTTC.

The V gene is TRBV13, the J gene TRBJ2-5; 8 nucleotides align to TRBD2. Germline CDR1 reads PRHDT; CDR2 reads FYEKMQ (reference sequence). The CDR3 has 14 residues. Germline trimming cut 3 bases from V and 2 bases from J; bases unmatched to any gene: 2. In nucleotides, the CDR3 is TGTGCCAGCAGCTTTGCGGGAGGACAAGAGACCCAGTACTTC. Translated, it gives CASSFAGGQETQYF. Combining the CDR3 with reference TRBV13 and TRBJ2-5 gives the whole variable domain AAGVIQSPRHLIKEKRETATLKCYPIPRHDTVYWYQQGPGQDPQFLISFYEKMQSDKGSIPDRFSAQQFSDYHSELNMSSLELGDSALYFCASSFAGGQETQYFGPGTRLLVL.

The chain carries TRBV11-2 and TRBJ1-1, with D perhaps TRBD1 (5 bases). The germline V gene has CDR1 SGHAT and CDR2 FQNNGV. This CDR3 comprises 13 residues. V was cut by 3 bases and J by 1 base, with 6 bases left in between. The CDR3 nucleotides are TGTGCCAGCAGCTTTACAGGGAACACTGAAGCTTTCTTT. It yields the protein CASSFTGNTEAFF.

The chain joins TRBV7-2 to TRBJ1-2; D remains ambiguous. V dropped 3 bases and J dropped 4 bases, with 18 bases sitting between them. The CDR3 has 16 amino acids. Germline assignment: CDR1 SGHTA and CDR2 FQGNSA. CDR3 sequence (DNA): TGTGCCAGCAGCTTTGTTAGTTCGGGCAAAATCTATGGCTACACCTTC. Translation: CASSFVSSGKIYGYTF.

The chain uses TRBV10-3 and TRBJ1-2; TRBD1 matches at 9 bases. Trimming took 3 bases from V and 0 from J; bases not matched to a gene: 11. CDR3 length: 18 amino acids. The germline CDR1 and CDR2 sequences are ENHRY and SYGVKD. The CDR3 here is CAISDVTGGAVSNYGYTF. Here the CDR3 DNA reads TGTGCCATCAGTGACGTCACAGGGGGCGCAGTTTCTAACTATGGCTACACCTTC.

The chain employs TRBV19 and TRBJ2-7; TRBD1 matches at 8 bases. Germline lookup yields CDR1 LNHDA and CDR2 SQIVND (reference sequence). With V trimmed by 5 bases and J by 2 bases, 8 bases remained unmatched. This CDR3 spans 15 amino acids. In nucleotides, the CDR3 is TGTGCCAGTAGTCTCCTCCCAGGGGGCGCCTACGAGCAGTACTTC. Translating gives CASSLLPGGAYEQYF.

The rearrangement joins TRBV7-9 to TRBJ2-2; a weak D match, TRBD1 (5 bases). Germline assignment: CDR1 SEHNR and CDR2 FQNEAQ (reference sequence). This CDR3 contains 14 residues. Trimming shortened V by 6 bases and J by 0 bases, and 8 bases separated the two germline ends. This CDR3 is CASRTDTNTGELFF. The DNA for the CDR3 is TGTGCCAGCAGGACGGACACGAACACCGGGGAGCTGTTTTTT.

The chain couples TRBV5-1 to TRBJ1-1; the match to TRBD1 covers 7 bases. V shed 0 bases and J 5 bases; nucleotides not matched to a gene: 4. CDR1 and CDR2 from the germline V gene are SGHRS and YFSETQ. The CDR3 spans 14 residues. The CDR3 DNA reads TGCGCCAGCAGCTTGGGACAGGGAGCTACTGAAGCTTTCTTT. Translated: CASSLGQGATEAFF.

The chain carries TRBV27 and TRBJ2-7; no clear D gene. Germline lookup yields CDR1 MNHEY and CDR2 SMNVEV (reference sequence). CDR3 length: 12 amino acids. Trimming cost V 2 bases and J 5 bases, with 7 bases left between them. This CDR3 reads CASSLTGNEQYF. CDR3 bases: TGTGCCAGCAGTTTAACTGGGAACGAGCAGTACTTC.

J is TRBJ2-7 and V is TRBV6-4; 9 positions match TRBD1. Germline CDR1 reads MRHNA; CDR2 reads SNTAGT. CDR3 length equals 15 residues. The trim removed 7 bases at V and 4 bases at J, leaving 11 bases unmatched. The chain's CDR3 is CASKPSGTGLYEQYF. The CDR3 region has the DNA TGTGCCAGCAAACCCTCCGGGACAGGGTTGTACGAGCAGTACTTC.